A single sample gave rise to the 24 T cell receptor beta chains below, sequenced in a study of blood T cells in healthy people across ages (dated by TCRdb to between 2014 and 2017). The library was made by 5' RACE. The reads were generated on an Illumina HiSeq 2500. A second PCR of about 6 to 12 cycles was run with a J-beta primer mix and a sample-barcoded 5' primer. The raw public reads went through TCRdb reprocessing: fastp at Q25, MiXCR clone calling, in-frame beta chains kept. Duplicate CDR3 protein sequences are folded into a single record with the most common DNA and genes. The sample yields about 730,000 distinct CDR3 sequences; roughly 41% were counted once. The top ten constitute around 20% of the sample. The sequencing input was blood. All receptors derive from an older woman in good health.

The CDR3, as DNA: TGTGCCAGCAGTGACAGGGGGGGGCACGATCGGCCCCAGCATTTT. Encoded protein: CASSDRGGHDRPQHF. This chain joins TRBV6-2 or TRBV6-3 and TRBJ1-5, with 9 bases that match TRBD1. The junction had 11 bases not matched to a gene; V was cut back by 5 bases and J by 9 bases. CDR3 length: 15 residues. The germline gives CDR1 MNHEY, CDR2 SVGEGT.

This clonotype was counted only a few times. Here the CDR3 reads CASSVDRGVGTDTQYF. Written as DNA, the CDR3 is TGTGCCAGCAGCGTAGATAGAGGGGTTGGCACAGATACGCAGTATTTT. This chain uses TRBV9 with TRBJ2-3; D is tentatively TRBD1 or TRBD2 (5 bases each). Trimming pared 0 bases from V and 1 base from J, leaving 12 bases between. There are 16 residues in the CDR3. Per the germline V gene, CDR1 is SGDLS and CDR2 is YYNGEE.

This clonotype occurred many times. Compared with germline, one end of the junction differs, possibly owing to a read error. The rearrangement joins TRBV5-1 to TRBJ2-3; D remains unclear. The CDR3 spans 13 residues. Germline values: CDR1 SGHRS, CDR2 YFSETQ. For the CDR3, the DNA is TGTGCCAGCAGCCCAGGAAGCACAGATACGCAGTATTTT. It is translated as CASSPGSTDTQYF.

The chain is built from TRBV12-3 or TRBV12-4 and TRBJ2-1; a possible D gene is TRBD2 (5 bases). CDR3 length: 14 residues. V lost 3 bases and J lost 5, with 11 bases in between. The CDR3: CASSFVGGNNEQFF. The CDR3 DNA is TGTGCCAGCAGTTTTGTAGGAGGAAACAATGAGCAGTTCTTC.

This clonotype turned up a few times. This sequence joins TRBV6-4 and TRBJ2-4, with 13 positions matching TRBD2. With 5 bases clipped from V and 1 base from J, the junction kept 11 bases outside the gene matches. The germline CDR1 and CDR2 sequences are MRHNA and SNTAGT. The CDR3 consists of 19 residues. Here the CDR3 reads CASSSRTSGSREAKNIQYF. DNA of the CDR3: TGTGCCAGCAGTTCCCGGACTAGCGGGAGCAGGGAGGCCAAAAACATTCAGTACTTC.

This clonotype has a handful of counts. The DNA for the CDR3 is TGTGCCACCAGCAGAGATCCTGACAGGGGGCGCTTACATACTGAAGCTTTCTTT. Translated, it gives CATSRDPDRGRLHTEAFF. This chain connects TRBV15 to TRBJ1-1, with 10 bases fitting TRBD1. V lost 0 bases and J lost 5; bases outside the gene matches: 12. Germline CDR1 and CDR2: LNHNV and YYDKDF (reference sequence). The CDR3 extends over 18 amino acids.

This chain uses TRBV3-1 with TRBJ2-3; a possible D gene is TRBD2 (6 bases). With 8 bases removed from V and 2 bases from J, the gap between germline ends came to 20 bases. The CDR3 length is 16 residues. Germline-derived CDR1 and CDR2 are LGHDT and YNNKEL (reference sequence). The CDR3 nucleotides read TGTGCCAGCCAAGATCCCGGGGGTGAAACCACAGATACGCAGTATTTT. The encoded protein is CASQDPGGETTDTQYF.

This chain uses TRBV6-2 or TRBV6-3 with TRBJ2-1, with TRBD2 matching 7 bases. Trimming took 4 bases from V and 4 from J; bases not matched to a gene: 7. Germline V gene sequence: CDR1 MNHEY, CDR2 SVGEGT. The CDR3 extends over 15 amino acids. The CDR3 loop reads CASSFDEAGYNEQFF. In DNA, the CDR3 is TGTGCCAGCAGTTTCGACGAAGCGGGGTACAATGAGCAGTTCTTC.

The rearrangement joins TRBV4-2 to TRBJ2-1, with TRBD2 matching over 9 bases. V lost 2 bases to trimming and J lost 4 bases; unmatched junction nucleotides: 3. Germline V gene sequence: CDR1 LGHNA, CDR2 YNFKEQ. This CDR3 has 15 amino acids. The CDR3 sequence: CASSQNSGSYNEQFF. CDR3 nucleotide sequence: TGTGCCAGCAGCCAAAATAGCGGGAGTTACAATGAGCAGTTCTTC.

Points on this clonotype: This clone may be a read error of a much larger clone one base away. V gene TRBV9 combines with J gene TRBJ2-3; maybe TRBD1 (5 bases). This CDR3 is 16 amino acids long. Trimming cost V 0 bases and J 8 bases, with 19 bases left between them. CDR1 and CDR2 (germline): SGDLS, YYNGEE. The DNA for the CDR3 is TGTGCCAGCAGCGTAGTGGCTGGGCAGGGCAGAGGTACGCAGTATTTT. As protein: CASSVVAGQGRGTQYF.

This clonotype was counted a few times. J is TRBJ1-2 and V is TRBV29-1; no firm D call. CDR1 SQVTM and CDR2 ANQGSEA come from the germline V gene. With 1 base removed from V and 0 bases from J, the gap between germline ends came to 6 bases. The CDR3 extends over 13 amino acids. CDR3 residues: CSVEVSANYGYTF. In DNA form, the CDR3 reads TGCAGCGTTGAAGTAAGCGCTAACTATGGCTACACCTTC. Together with reference TRBV29-1 and TRBJ1-2, the CDR3 gives the full variable domain: SAVISQKPSRDICQRGTSLTIQCQVDSQVTMMFWYRQQPGQSLTLIATANQGSEATYESGFVIDKFPISRPNLTFSTLTVSNMSPEDSSIYLCSVEVSANYGYTFGSGTRLTVV.

On this clonotype itself: A junction boundary mismatches the germline segment, possibly from a read error. The genes are TRBV7-7 and TRBJ2-5; maybe TRBD2 (6 bases). CDR3 length: 18 residues. Germline CDR1 and CDR2: SSHAT and FNYEAQ (reference sequence). In DNA, the CDR3 is TGTGCTAGCAGCTTAGGAACTAGCTCATCAAATGGGGGAGAGACCCAGTACTTC. This gives the protein CASSLGTSSSNGGETQYF.

This CDR3 is CASSLGSNTDTQYF. The CDR3 nucleotides are TGTGCCAGCAGCTTAGGGAGTAACACAGATACGCAGTATTTT. This sequence joins TRBV7-9 and TRBJ2-3; no firm D call. V was clipped by 1 base and J by 2 bases, with 7 bases between them. The CDR3 extends over 14 amino acids. Germline V gives CDR1 SEHNR, CDR2 FQNEAQ (reference sequence).

The chain recombines TRBV3-1 with TRBJ2-7; 13 bases are a match to TRBD2. CDR3 size: 15 residues. The J segment lost 7 bases and the V segment lost 4 bases, leaving 7 bases of the junction unmatched. The germline CDR1 and CDR2 sequences are LGHDT and YNNKEL (reference sequence). In DNA, the CDR3 is TGTGCCAGCAGCCGACTAGCGGGGGGTTACAATGAGCAGTACTTC. Translated, it gives CASSRLAGGYNEQYF.

In its sample, this clonotype was seen many times. This sequence joins TRBV20-1 and TRBJ2-3; D is perhaps TRBD1 (6 bases). The length of the CDR3 is 14 residues. Trimming took off 0 bases at V and 4 bases at J, with 11 bases between the two ends. The germline V gene has CDR1 DFQATT and CDR2 SNEGSKA (reference sequence). Here the CDR3 DNA reads TGCAGTGCTAGAGATCGTGGGGGCCCAGATACGCAGTATTTT. This gives the protein CSARDRGGPDTQYF.

The gene calls are TRBV5-6 and TRBJ2-3; D call uncertain. Looked up from germline, CDR1 is SGHDT and CDR2 is YYEEEE. V was cut by 2 bases and J by 2 bases, with 12 bases left in between. The CDR3 runs 15 residues. The CDR3 reads CASSFGRENTDTQYF. The CDR3, as DNA: TGTGCCAGCAGCTTCGGACGAGAGAACACAGATACGCAGTATTTT. The entire variable domain, with the rest obtained from reference TRBV5-6 and TRBJ2-3, is as follows: DAGVTQSPTHLIKTRGQQVTLRCSPKSGHDTVSWYQQALGQGPQFIFQYYEEEERQRGNFPDRFSGHQFPNYSSELNVNALLLGDSALYLCASSFGRENTDTQYFGPGTRLTVL.

CDR3 in amino acids: CASSFLAGRGETQYF. CDR3 DNA: TGTGCCAGCAGCTTTTTAGCGGGGAGGGGGGAGACCCAGTACTTC. V usage is TRBV7-2 and J usage is TRBJ2-7; TRBD2 matches at 8 bases. Gene TRBJ2-5 matches the end of the DNA better, so the J call may be wrong. The CDR3 totals 15 residues. CDR1 is SGHTA and CDR2 is FQGNSA in the germline V gene.

V and J are TRBV12-3 or TRBV12-4 and TRBJ2-1; 7 nucleotides agree with TRBD2. V gave up 6 bases and J gave up 9 bases; unmatched junction bases: 14. The CDR3 is 15 residues long. The CDR3 here is CASRTGTTISSEQFF. CDR3 in DNA: TGTGCCAGCAGAACCGGGACTACCATTAGTAGTGAGCAGTTCTTC.

The rearrangement uses TRBV9 and TRBJ2-3; 10 bases are shared with TRBD2. Germline V gene data show CDR1 as SGDLS and CDR2 as YYNGEE. CDR3 length: 15 residues. V lost 2 bases to trimming and J lost 2 bases; unmatched junction nucleotides: 2. DNA for the CDR3: TGTGCCAGCAGCGTTAGCGGGGGGATCACAGATACGCAGTATTTT. Translated: CASSVSGGITDTQYF.

This clonotype was detected a few times. A much larger clone is a single base away; this may be a read error. The chain couples TRBV7-2 to TRBJ2-1; TRBD1 aligns across 7 bases. The J call is doubtful: the DNA matches TRBJ2-7 better. This CDR3 is built from 16 residues. The V gene's germline CDR1 is SGHTA and CDR2 FQGNSA. CDR3 nucleotide sequence: TGTGCCAGCAGCTTAGCCGGGACAGTCTCCTACAATGAGCAGTACTTC. This sequence encodes CASSLAGTVSYNEQYF.

This clonotype was counted only a few times. The chain joins TRBV7-9 to TRBJ1-2; D gene ambiguous. V dropped 0 bases and J dropped 4 bases, with 27 bases sitting between them. The germline V gene has CDR1 SEHNR and CDR2 FQNEAQ (reference sequence). The CDR3 has 20 amino acids. The CDR3 region has the DNA TGTGCCAGCAGCTTAGCGGCATACCACGCGGGGATCGCCGTAGGCTATGGCTACACCTTC. Amino acids: CASSLAAYHAGIAVGYGYTF.

The genes are TRBV20-1 and TRBJ2-1; TRBD2 matches at 10 bases. V was clipped by 0 bases and J by 13 bases; unmatched bases: 6. Germline assignment: CDR1 DFQATT and CDR2 SNEGSKA (reference sequence). The CDR3 has 13 amino acids. CDR3 loop: CSARDGSGGAQFF. CDR3 coding DNA: TGCAGTGCTAGAGATGGGAGCGGGGGGGCTCAGTTCTTC.

This clonotype was picked up a small number of times. The gene calls are TRBV6-5 and TRBJ1-2; no reliable D call. CDR1 MNHEY and CDR2 SVGAGI come from the germline V gene. Between the trimmed V and J ends, which lost 4 bases and 4 bases, there was a span of 10 bases. CDR3 length: 13 amino acids. DNA for the CDR3: TGTGCCAGCAGTTCCCCAACCATCTATGGCTACACCTTC. It codes for CASSSPTIYGYTF.

This clonotype has just a few counts. The chain has TRBV18 and TRBJ1-5, with TRBD1 matching 7 bases. The CDR3 consists of 16 residues. The V and J ends lost 3 bases and 3 bases, in that order; junction bases with no gene match: 8. From germline, CDR1 is KGHSH and CDR2 LQKENI. CDR3 amino acids: CASSPAGGNNNQPQHF. In nucleotides, the CDR3 is TGTGCCAGCTCACCGGCAGGGGGTAATAACAATCAGCCCCAGCATTTT.